One and the same sample provided the 26 T cell receptor beta chains below, sequenced in a study of identical twins. TCRdb used MiXCR to reprocess the 5' RACE reads, holding one entry per CDR3 protein. The top ten clones hold 2.9% of a sample with approximately 500,000 distinct CDR3 sequences, about 24% of them seen once. These data were likewise used in another study, on T cells expressing NK-cell markers.

Sequenced sample: CD4+ T cells sorted from blood. The source is a woman between 18 and 29 years old in good health.

This clonotype appeared once. The chain carries TRBV6-1 and TRBJ2-1; no clear D. Germline V gives CDR1 MNHNS, CDR2 SASEGT. V dropped 3 bases and J dropped 1 base, with 10 bases sitting between them. CDR3 length equals 15 residues. This CDR3 is CASSDWIVSYNEQFF. DNA of the CDR3: TGTGCCAGCAGTGACTGGATTGTTTCCTACAATGAGCAGTTCTTC.

V usage is TRBV6-2 or TRBV6-3 and J usage is TRBJ1-4; D gene ambiguous. The CDR3 consists of 16 residues. Germline V gene lookup returns CDR1 MNHEY and CDR2 SVGEGT. V was shortened by 4 bases and J by 0 bases, with 12 bases between the two germline ends. CDR3: CASSWMPLATNEKLFF. Here the CDR3 DNA reads TGTGCCAGCAGTTGGATGCCACTTGCAACTAATGAAAAACTGTTTTTT.

The chain is built from TRBV5-1 and TRBJ2-3, with a tentative D call TRBD1 (5 bases). Trimming stripped 3 bases from V and 4 bases from J, with 18 bases between. CDR1 is SGHRS, CDR2 YFSETQ, per germline. The CDR3 runs to 16 residues. The CDR3 coding sequence is TGCGCCAGCAGCTCGCGACAGCGATTAATACCAGATACGCAGTATTTT. Translated, it gives CASSSRQRLIPDTQYF. Complete variable domain (other parts from reference TRBV5-1 and TRBJ2-3): KAGVTQTPRYLIKTRGQQVTLSCSPISGHRSVSWYQQTPGQGLQFLFEYFSETQRNKGNFPGRFSGRQFSNSRSEMNVSTLELGDSALYLCASSSRQRLIPDTQYFGPGTRLTVL.

This rearrangement joins TRBV9 to TRBJ2-7; a weak D match, TRBD2 (5 bases). Trimming cost V 3 bases and J 2 bases, with 12 bases left between them. The germline V gene has CDR1 SGDLS and CDR2 YYNGEE. This CDR3 comprises 14 residues. The CDR3 DNA is TGTGCCAGCAGCGCCCGAGCCGGGACCTACGAGCAGTACTTC. Its protein product is CASSARAGTYEQYF.

This clonotype was detected only a few times. The rearrangement links TRBV20-1 to TRBJ2-7, with a tentative D call TRBD1 (7 bases). The V gene lost 5 bases and the J gene lost 1 base, with 12 bases spanning the gap. CDR3 length equals 13 residues. Germline lookup yields CDR1 DFQATT and CDR2 SNEGSKA (reference sequence). The CDR3 DNA is TGCAGTGCTCAGGAGGGGGCTTCCTACGAGCAGTACTTC. This sequence encodes CSAQEGASYEQYF.

J is TRBJ1-6 and V is TRBV11-2; D unresolved. V lost 5 bases to trimming and J lost 11 bases, with 19 bases between them. The germline CDR1 and CDR2 sequences are SGHAT and FQNNGV. CDR3 size: 15 residues. The CDR3 DNA follows: TGTGCCAGCAGCCCCTCGTCGTTGGGGAATACACCCCTCCACTTT. This translates into CASSPSSLGNTPLHF.

The chain uses TRBV11-2 and TRBJ2-3; 8 bases are a match to TRBD2. The CDR3 covers 15 residues. With V trimmed by 8 bases and J by 5 bases, 12 bases remained unmatched. CDR1 is SGHAT, CDR2 FQNNGV, per germline. The CDR3 DNA reads TGTGCCAGCCCGAAGCAACGGGAGGGAGAAGATACGCAGTATTTT. Translated, it gives CASPKQREGEDTQYF. The full variable domain, with the rest looked up from reference TRBV11-2 and TRBJ2-3, is EAGVAQSPRYKIIEKRQSVAFWCNPISGHATLYWYQQILGQGPKLLIQFQNNGVVDDSQLPKDRFSAERLKGVDSTLKIQPAKLEDSAVYLCASPKQREGEDTQYFGPGTRLTVL.

V usage is TRBV7-8 and J usage is TRBJ2-2; D unclear. Trimming pared 0 bases from V and 6 bases from J, leaving 8 bases between. The germline CDR1 and CDR2 sequences are SGHVS and FQNEAQ. The CDR3 covers 14 residues. The CDR3 coding sequence is TGTGCCAGCAGCTTAGCGGAAAAGTCCGGGGAGCTGTTTTTT. Translation gives CASSLAEKSGELFF.

V is TRBV18 and J is TRBJ2-3; perhaps TRBD1 as D (6 bases). V lost 1 base, J lost 2 bases, and 13 bases lay in between. There are 16 residues in the CDR3. The V gene's germline CDR1 is KGHSH and CDR2 LQKENI. This CDR3 reads CASSPLTGWSTDTQYF. The DNA for the CDR3 is TGTGCCAGCTCACCACTTACAGGGTGGTCCACAGATACGCAGTATTTT.

This clonotype occurred a few times. This sequence joins TRBV13 and TRBJ2-7; no firm D call. The CDR3 runs 13 residues. Germline V gives CDR1 PRHDT, CDR2 FYEKMQ (reference sequence). The germline V and J ends were trimmed by 5 bases and 2 bases, with 10 bases remaining between them. The CDR3 bases are TGTGCCAGCAGCAAGGGCCTCCCCTACGAGCAGTACTTC. As protein: CASSKGLPYEQYF.

This clonotype was detected only a few times. The chain is built from TRBV5-1 and TRBJ2-1; 11 nucleotides line up with TRBD2. The CDR3 is 15 amino acids. Germline CDR1 SGHRS, CDR2 YFSETQ. With V trimmed by 7 bases and J by 3 bases, 6 bases remained unmatched. Written as DNA, the CDR3 is TGCGCCAGCGGGAAGGGACTAGCGGACTACAATGAGCAGTTCTTC. Amino acid sequence: CASGKGLADYNEQFF.

In its sample, this clonotype was seen a few times. The rearrangement links TRBV5-1 to TRBJ2-3; D is perhaps TRBD1 (6 bases). V shed 4 bases and J shed 0 bases, with 12 bases lying between them. The CDR3 totals 15 residues. Germline CDR1 is SGHRS and CDR2 is YFSETQ. Here the CDR3 DNA reads TGCGCCAGCAGCGGTGGACAGACTAGCACAGATACGCAGTATTTT. Translation gives CASSGGQTSTDTQYF. The variable domain in full, completed from reference TRBV5-1 and TRBJ2-3, reads KAGVTQTPRYLIKTRGQQVTLSCSPISGHRSVSWYQQTPGQGLQFLFEYFSETQRNKGNFPGRFSGRQFSNSRSEMNVSTLELGDSALYLCASSGGQTSTDTQYFGPGTRLTVL.

The CDR3 DNA follows: TGTGCCAGCGGTATGACGACAGGGTCCTACGAGCAGTACTTC. This encodes CASGMTTGSYEQYF. J is TRBJ2-7 and V is TRBV6-1; 7 bases fit TRBD1. Trimming took 8 bases from V and 1 from J; bases not matched to a gene: 8. The germline V gene has CDR1 MNHNS and CDR2 SASEGT. This CDR3 comprises 14 residues.

V is TRBV20-1 and J is TRBJ2-1; a weak D match, TRBD2 (6 bases). The V end lost 3 bases, the J end lost 7 bases, and 16 bases lay between the germline ends. The CDR3 covers 14 residues. Germline lookup yields CDR1 DFQATT and CDR2 SNEGSKA (reference sequence). The CDR3 loop is CSARNQVRGNEQFF. For the CDR3, the DNA is TGCAGTGCTAGGAACCAGGTCCGGGGGAATGAGCAGTTCTTC.

The genes are TRBV6-1 and TRBJ1-5; 8 bases map to TRBD1. Germline-derived CDR1 and CDR2 are MNHNS and SASEGT. J was trimmed by 7 bases and V by 8 bases; bases with no gene match: 13. The CDR3 loop spans 15 amino acids. The CDR3 region has the DNA TGTGCCAGCCATGGAGGACAGGGCGGGAACCAGCCCCAGCATTTT. Its protein product is CASHGGQGGNQPQHF.

The CDR3 protein is CASSYAGVNPDTQYF. CDR3 in DNA: TGTGCCAGCAGCTATGCGGGAGTTAACCCAGATACGCAGTATTTT. The chain uses TRBV7-2 and TRBJ2-3; 7 nucleotides match TRBD2. V shed 4 bases, J shed 4 bases, and the junction held 8 bases outside the gene matches. The CDR3 consists of 15 residues. Germline V gene lookup returns CDR1 SGHTA and CDR2 FQGNSA.

The V call is TRBV6-1, the J call TRBJ1-1; possibly TRBD1 for D (5 bases). The CDR3 extends over 15 amino acids. V dropped 10 bases and J dropped 2 bases, with 20 bases sitting between them. Germline assignment: CDR1 MNHNS and CDR2 SASEGT. The CDR3 here is CATKDRGRINTEAFF. The CDR3 coding sequence is TGTGCCACCAAGGACCGGGGACGGATTAACACTGAAGCTTTCTTT.

This clonotype was observed a few times. The rearrangement links TRBV5-6 to TRBJ1-4; tentatively, D is TRBD1 (5 bases). This CDR3 spans 15 amino acids. Trimming took off 4 bases at V and 0 bases at J, with 10 bases between the two ends. From germline, CDR1 is SGHDT and CDR2 YYEEEE. The CDR3 DNA reads TGTGCCAGCAGCCCGGGGGTTGCAACTAATGAAAAACTGTTTTTT. This encodes CASSPGVATNEKLFF.

This clonotype appeared a few times. Given a much more abundant clone one base away, this may be a read error. This sequence joins TRBV27 and TRBJ2-5; 7 nucleotides align to TRBD1. Looked up from germline, CDR1 is MNHEY and CDR2 is SMNVEV (reference sequence). This CDR3 region has 13 residues. The ends lost 6 bases at V and 2 bases at J; junction bases unmatched: 3. Here the CDR3 DNA reads TGTGCCAGCAGACCGGGACAGCAAGAGACCCAGTACTTC. Translating gives CASRPGQQETQYF.

This chain connects TRBV7-9 to TRBJ2-4, with D hard to call. V was shortened by 5 bases and J by 0 bases, with 14 bases between the two germline ends. Germline loops: CDR1 SEHNR, CDR2 FQNEAQ (reference sequence). The CDR3 covers 16 residues. In DNA form, the CDR3 reads TGTGCCAGCAGCCGCGCATTGGGCTTAGCCAAAAACATTCAGTACTTC. Amino acids: CASSRALGLAKNIQYF.

The CDR3 DNA follows: TGTGCCAGTGGAAATGCTTTCTTT. It encodes CASGNAFF. V is TRBV6-5 and J is TRBJ1-1; D ambiguous. Trimming pared 9 bases from V and 11 bases from J, leaving 7 bases between. The CDR3 spans 8 residues. The germline CDR1 and CDR2 sequences are MNHEY and SVGAGI.

The genes are TRBV5-1 and TRBJ2-7; perhaps TRBD1 as D (5 bases). CDR1 and CDR2 from the germline V gene are SGHRS and YFSETQ. The CDR3 is 15 amino acids. Trimming stripped 3 bases from V and 2 bases from J, with 15 bases between. CDR3 sequence: CASSYGPPGPYEQYF. The CDR3 nucleotides read TGCGCCAGCAGCTACGGCCCCCCAGGGCCCTACGAGCAGTACTTC.

This clonotype showed up just a few times. The chain is built from TRBV10-3 and TRBJ1-1, with D hard to call. This CDR3 has 13 amino acids. Germline CDR1 is ENHRY and CDR2 is SYGVKD. Trimming removed 7 bases at V and 2 bases at J, with 11 bases between. CDR3 in DNA: TGTGCCATCACTAGTGGCCAAAACACTGAAGCTTTCTTT. It is translated as CAITSGQNTEAFF.

This clonotype appeared a few times. The V call is TRBV10-2, the J call TRBJ1-2, with 7 bases matching TRBD1. This CDR3 spans 14 amino acids. Germline assignment: CDR1 WSHSY and CDR2 SAAADI. J lost 8 bases, V lost 1 base, and 7 bases had no gene match. Here the CDR3 DNA reads TGCGCCAGCAGTGAGTGGTCGGCAGGGGGAGGCTACACCTTC. Residues: CASSEWSAGGGYTF.

The chain recombines TRBV12-3 or TRBV12-4 with TRBJ2-7; D may correspond to TRBD1 or TRBD2 (6 bases each). The CDR3 is made up of 17 amino acids. V was shortened by 4 bases and J by 4 bases, with 23 bases between the two germline ends. The CDR3 loop is CASSSLSWGRGGYEQYF. CDR3 sequence (DNA): TGTGCCAGCAGTTCGCTTTCGTGGGGGCGTGGGGGGTACGAGCAGTACTTC.

This clonotype showed up many times. This chain connects TRBV10-3 to TRBJ2-3; TRBD2 agrees at 9 bases. J lost 0 bases, V lost 8 bases, and 3 bases had no gene match. The CDR3 spans 14 residues. Germline V CDR1 and CDR2: ENHRY, SYGVKD. The CDR3 DNA reads TGTGCCATCGGTAGCGGGGGAAGCACAGATACGCAGTATTTT. Translation gives CAIGSGGSTDTQYF.